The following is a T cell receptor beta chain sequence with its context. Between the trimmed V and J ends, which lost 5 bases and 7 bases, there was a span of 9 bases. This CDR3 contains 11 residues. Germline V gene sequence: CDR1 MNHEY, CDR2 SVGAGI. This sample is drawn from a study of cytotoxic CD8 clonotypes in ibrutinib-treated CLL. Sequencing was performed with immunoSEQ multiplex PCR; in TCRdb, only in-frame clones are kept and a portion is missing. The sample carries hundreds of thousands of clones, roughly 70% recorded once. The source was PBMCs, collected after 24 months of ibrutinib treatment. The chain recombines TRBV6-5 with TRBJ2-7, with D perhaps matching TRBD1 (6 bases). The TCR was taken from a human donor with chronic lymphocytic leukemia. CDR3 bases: TGTGCCAGCAGTACAGGGTTAGAGCAGTACTTC. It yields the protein CASSTGLEQYF.